The source of this TCR beta chain is a study of T cell responses to AZD1222 COVID-19 vaccine. Turning to the study itself: Second-dose schedules of about 4 or about 12 weeks were combined. General observations from the study: The donors showed a predominance of white British ancestry and of females, with possible underestimation of clonal diversity.

Clones were sequenced by immunoSEQ multiplex PCR, and TCRdb holds only the in-frame ones, with some missing. The sample has more than 75,000 clones, about 91% seen once. Note on this clone: The antigen is undetermined.

The germline V gene has CDR1 MNHEY and CDR2 SMNVEV (reference sequence). Trimming took 0 bases from V and 6 from J, leaving 15 bases between them. The length of the CDR3 is 15 residues. V gene TRBV27 combines with J gene TRBJ2-7, with D perhaps matching TRBD2 (6 bases). This TCR was sampled from an adult in good health. The specimen was peripheral blood, collected on day 0 of AZD1222 vaccination. CDR3 sequence: CASSLSAGGPFEQYF. DNA of the CDR3: TGTGCCAGCAGTTTATCTGCTGGAGGGCCCTTCGAGCAGTACTTC.